A selection of T cell receptor beta chains follows, all from one sample in a study of T cell changes during pregnancy in multiple sclerosis. The protocol was immunoSEQ multiplex PCR, while the TCRdb copy is restricted to in-frame clones and leaves out a portion. The data show roughly 110,000 clones, with under 95% seen just once and around 0.8% held by the top ten. The material was peripheral blood, obtained in the third trimester of pregnancy. Source of these receptors: a female donor in good health, enrolled as a control in a pregnancy study. CDR3s include the opening cysteine and the closing phenylalanine or tryptophan. D genes are given only for firm matches. Size is stated for part of the rows, as once, few or many counts, or as a class when the clone is expanded.

j_call: TRBJ2-6
v_call: TRBV2
clone_size: once
d_call: TRBD1
cdr3_nt: TGTGCCAGCAGTCCCCGGGACAGGGCTATCTCTGGGGCCAACGTCCTGACTTTC
cdr3_aa: CASSPRDRAISGANVLTF

j_call: TRBJ2-7
v_call: TRBV18
clone_size: NA
d_call: TRBD1
cdr3_nt: TGTGCCAGCTCCCGGGACAGATCCTACGAGCAGTACTTC
cdr3_aa: CASSRDRSYEQYF

j_call: TRBJ2-4
v_call: TRBV14
clone_size: NA
d_call: NA
cdr3_nt: TGTGCCAGCAGCCAAGAGGTTACTAGGACCAAAAACATTCAGTACTTC
cdr3_aa: CASSQEVTRTKNIQYF

j_call: TRBJ1-1
v_call: TRBV7-9
clone_size: NA
d_call: NA
cdr3_nt: TGTGCCAGCAGCCGGGGGTCCAGGGTAGGTGATGGCACTGAAGCTTTCTTT
cdr3_aa: CASSRGSRVGDGTEAFF

j_call: TRBJ1-2
v_call: TRBV25-1
clone_size: NA
d_call: NA
cdr3_nt: TGTGCCAGCAGTGGACAGAATCAATATGGCTACACCTTC
cdr3_aa: CASSGQNQYGYTF

j_call: TRBJ2-7
v_call: TRBV14
clone_size: NA
d_call: NA
cdr3_nt: TGTGCCAGCAGCCAAGATCCGCCACCAGTCTACGAGCAGTACTTC
cdr3_aa: CASSQDPPPVYEQYF

j_call: TRBJ1-1
v_call: TRBV30
clone_size: once
d_call: TRBD1
cdr3_nt: TGTGCCTGGAGTCCAAAAGGTCCTGAACAGGGGGTAGCTGAAGCTTTCTTT
cdr3_aa: CAWSPKGPEQGVAEAFF

j_call: TRBJ1-1
v_call: TRBV6-4
clone_size: NA
d_call: NA
cdr3_nt: TGTGCCAGCAGTTTAAGAGGGAACACTGAAGCTTTCTTT
cdr3_aa: CASSLRGNTEAFF

j_call: TRBJ1-1
v_call: TRBV5-1
clone_size: NA
d_call: TRBD1
cdr3_nt: TGCGCCAGCAGCTGGGACAGGGCGAACACTGAAGCTTTCTTT
cdr3_aa: CASSWDRANTEAFF

j_call: TRBJ2-3
v_call: TRBV7-3
clone_size: NA
d_call: TRBD2
cdr3_nt: TGTGCCAGCAGTTTAGCGGGGGGAGATACGCAGTATTTT
cdr3_aa: CASSLAGGDTQYF

j_call: TRBJ1-5
v_call: TRBV5-6
clone_size: NA
d_call: TRBD1
cdr3_nt: TGTGCCAGCAGCGCGGGACAGGGAGGTCAGCCCCAGCATTTT
cdr3_aa: CASSAGQGGQPQHF

j_call: TRBJ2-1
v_call: TRBV6-5
clone_size: NA
d_call: NA
cdr3_nt: TGTGCCAGCAGTCCCGGGACCTACAATGAGCAGTTCTTC
cdr3_aa: CASSPGTYNEQFF

j_call: TRBJ1-6
v_call: TRBV27
clone_size: NA
d_call: TRBD1
cdr3_nt: TGTGCCAGCAGTTTGGACAGGGCCCGTTCACCCCTCCACTTT
cdr3_aa: CASSLDRARSPLHF

j_call: TRBJ1-2
v_call: TRBV7-9
clone_size: NA
d_call: TRBD1
cdr3_nt: TGTGCCAGCAGCCCCGGGACAGGGGAGGGCGGCTACACCTTC
cdr3_aa: CASSPGTGEGGYTF

j_call: TRBJ1-1
v_call: TRBV7-9
clone_size: NA
d_call: NA
cdr3_nt: TGTGCCAGCAGCTTAATGGACGGGGAATTTGAAGCTTTCTTT
cdr3_aa: CASSLMDGEFEAFF

j_call: TRBJ1-1
v_call: TRBV7-9
clone_size: once
d_call: TRBD1
cdr3_nt: TGTGCCAGCAGCTCGGTCAGGGGGCCTCCTGAAGCTTTCTTT
cdr3_aa: CASSSVRGPPEAFF

j_call: TRBJ2-2
v_call: TRBV6-4
clone_size: NA
d_call: TRBD1
cdr3_nt: TGTGCCAGCAGTGACTCGGCAGGGGGCACCGGGGAGCTGTTTTTT
cdr3_aa: CASSDSAGGTGELFF

j_call: TRBJ2-7
v_call: TRBV9
clone_size: NA
d_call: NA
cdr3_nt: TGTGCCAGCAGCGTATTGGGGAGATCGGGAGAGCAGTACTTC
cdr3_aa: CASSVLGRSGEQYF

j_call: TRBJ1-3
v_call: TRBV2
clone_size: NA
d_call: NA
cdr3_nt: TGTGCCAGCAGGCAAGGGACACTCTCTGGAAACACCATATATTTT
cdr3_aa: CASRQGTLSGNTIYF

j_call: TRBJ2-3
v_call: TRBV5-8
clone_size: NA
d_call: NA
cdr3_nt: TGTGCCAGCAGCTTGGGGGGGGGCTACACAGATACGCAGTATTTT
cdr3_aa: CASSLGGGYTDTQYF

j_call: TRBJ2-1
v_call: TRBV14
clone_size: NA
d_call: NA
cdr3_nt: TGTGCCAGCAGCCAACCAGGTCGATACAATGAGCAGTTCTTC
cdr3_aa: CASSQPGRYNEQFF

j_call: TRBJ2-3
v_call: TRBV19
clone_size: NA
d_call: NA
cdr3_nt: TGTGCCAGTAGTATTCGGGGGTCCCGGACAGATACGCAGTATTTT
cdr3_aa: CASSIRGSRTDTQYF

j_call: TRBJ2-1
v_call: TRBV11-3
clone_size: NA
d_call: TRBD1
cdr3_nt: TGTGCCAGCAGCTTGGGACAGTATGGCAATGAGCAGTTCTTC
cdr3_aa: CASSLGQYGNEQFF